Given below is one TCR beta chain in context. This record comes from a study of shared clonotypes between healthy human individuals. Data came from immunoSEQ multiplex PCR; TCRdb stores just in-frame clones and leaves some out. The sample has around 1.1 million clones, 77% seen once. The source of this sequence is a man aged 18 to 30 in good health. Some clones in this sample may be carry-over from other donors' samples. Input material: memory CD4+ T cells from PBMCs. Regarding subset: CD45RA-negative fraction.

CDR3: CASRKGVAQETQYF. The CDR3 DNA follows: TGCGCCAGCAGAAAAGGGGTAGCGCAAGAGACCCAGTACTTC. The gene calls are TRBV5-1 and TRBJ2-5; possibly TRBD1 or TRBD2 for D (5 bases each). The CDR3 consists of 14 residues. Trimming shortened V by 5 bases and J by 2 bases, and 13 bases separated the two germline ends. The germline V gene has CDR1 SGHRS and CDR2 YFSETQ.